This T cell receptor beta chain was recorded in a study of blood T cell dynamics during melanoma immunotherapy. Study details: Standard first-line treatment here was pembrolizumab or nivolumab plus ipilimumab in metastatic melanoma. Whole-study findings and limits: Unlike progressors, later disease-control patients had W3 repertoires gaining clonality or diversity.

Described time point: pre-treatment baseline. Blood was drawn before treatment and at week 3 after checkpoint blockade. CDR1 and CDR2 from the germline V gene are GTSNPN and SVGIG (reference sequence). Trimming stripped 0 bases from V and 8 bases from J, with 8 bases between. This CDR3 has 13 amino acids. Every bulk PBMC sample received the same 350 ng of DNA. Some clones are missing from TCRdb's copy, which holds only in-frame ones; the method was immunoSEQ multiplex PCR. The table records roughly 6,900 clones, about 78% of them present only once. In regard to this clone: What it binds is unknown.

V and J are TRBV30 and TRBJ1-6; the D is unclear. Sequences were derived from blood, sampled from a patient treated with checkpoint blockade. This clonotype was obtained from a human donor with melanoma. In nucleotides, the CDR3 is TGTGCCTGGAGTGTCTTTAAGGATTCACCCCTCCACTTT. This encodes CAWSVFKDSPLHF.